Listed below are T cell receptor beta chains from one sample, sequenced in a study of a mutant IDH1 vaccine in newly diagnosed glioma. The repertoire was sequenced with immunoSEQ multiplex PCR; TCRdb's copy has only in-frame clones and lacks some. The sample lists about 60,000 clones, about four fifths seen once, with roughly 3.6% in the top ten. No antigen has been assigned to these receptors. Sample: PBMCs, taken from a glioma patient whose treatment included an IDH1 peptide vaccine. The receptors were sampled from a man aged 30 to 45 with glioma. Both conserved end residues are part of each CDR3.

V | CDR3
TRBV6-5 | CASSYSGLATREQYF
TRBV7-2 | CASSPEVQGGGGYTF
TRBV30 | CARVDRGGMNTEAFF
TRBV6-6 | CATGEWDTGELFF
TRBV7-2 | CASSSRYSTDTQYF
TRBV10-3 | CAIRETGDTQYF
TRBV7-9 | CASSLAKQGGGYTF
TRBV5-6 | CASSPLTDRLNTEAFF
TRBV7-8 | CASSISNQPQHF
TRBV7-3 | CASSLGQGAGYEQYF
TRBV25-1 | CASSDAGRSEKLFF
TRBV7-9 | CASSKSGTEISYEQYF
TRBV6-5 | CASSEQGKDQPQHF
TRBV5-6 | CASSFQGHYEQYF
TRBV4-2 | CASSLEGFSGNTIYF
TRBV18 | CASSPEGSNYEKLFF
TRBV29-1 | CSVAQGATTEAFF
TRBV27 | CASRGLRAAPMNTEAFF
TRBV7-2 | CASSLGPGNTEAFF
TRBV5-1 | CASSLGLVHNEQFF
TRBV10-2 | CASSAQASMFGYTF
TRBV5-1 | CASSLPGTASYNEQFF
TRBV28 | CASSWQGAAYEQYF
TRBV19 | CASTQTGGNTEAFF
TRBV7-8 | CASSSLIGRRRYEQYF
TRBV4-1 | CASSQDGGLGNQPQHF
TRBV7-2 | CASSSIRAEKLFF
TRBV27 | CASSGGGYTGELFF
TRBV7-2 | CASSLVLGHQPQHF
TRBV30 | CAWSVFASGYEQYF
TRBV7-8 | CASSPYSGGTREQYF
TRBV7-2 | CASSPFGGTTDTQYF
TRBV4-1 | CASSQTTGVNQPQHF
TRBV28 | CASSRSGGAFRNYGYTF
TRBV30 | CAWTTGGGQFF